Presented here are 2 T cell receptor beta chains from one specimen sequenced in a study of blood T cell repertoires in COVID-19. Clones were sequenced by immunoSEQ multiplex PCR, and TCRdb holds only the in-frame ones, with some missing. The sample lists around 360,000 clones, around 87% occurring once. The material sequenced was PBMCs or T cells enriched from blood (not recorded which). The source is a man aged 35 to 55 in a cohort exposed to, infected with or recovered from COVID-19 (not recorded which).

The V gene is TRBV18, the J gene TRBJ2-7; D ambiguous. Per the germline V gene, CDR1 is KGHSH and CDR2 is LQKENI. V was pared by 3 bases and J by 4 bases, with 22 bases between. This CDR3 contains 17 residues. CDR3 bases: TGTGCCAGCTCACCCCGCCCTAGTGGCCTCGTCTCATACGAGCAGTACTTC. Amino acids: CASSPRPSGLVSYEQYF. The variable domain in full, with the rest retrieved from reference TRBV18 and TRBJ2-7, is NAGVMQNPRHLVRRRGQEARLRCSPMKGHSHVYWYRQLPEEGLKFMVYLQKENIIDESGMPKERFSAEFPKEGPSILRIQQVVRGDSAAYFCASSPRPSGLVSYEQYFGPGTRLTVT.

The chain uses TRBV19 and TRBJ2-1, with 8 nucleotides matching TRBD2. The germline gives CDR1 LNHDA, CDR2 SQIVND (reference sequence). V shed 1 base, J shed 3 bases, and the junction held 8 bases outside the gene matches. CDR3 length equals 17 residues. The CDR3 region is CASSIVLLAGIYNEQFF. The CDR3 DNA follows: TGTGCCAGTAGTATAGTATTGCTAGCGGGCATCTACAATGAGCAGTTCTTC. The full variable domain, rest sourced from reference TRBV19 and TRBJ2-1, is DGGITQSPKYLFRKEGQNVTLSCEQNLNHDAMYWYRQDPGQGLRLIYYSQIVNDFQKGDIAEGYSVSREKKESFPLTVTSAQKNPTAFYLCASSIVLLAGIYNEQFFGPGTRLTVL.